The TCR beta chain described here comes from a study of CD8+ T cells in alopecia areata (dated by TCRdb to the late 2010s). About the investigation overall: The study used high-throughput TCRbeta sequencing to examine T cell clonal expansion in alopecia areata, in both the C3H/HeJ mouse model and human patients. RNA came from the PAXgene miRNA kit for fixed scalp, the miRNeasy kit for PBMCs, and the RNeasy kit for mouse skin. Clonality in the scalp was compared among normal scalp (n=4), patchy alopecia areata scalp (n=8), and alopecia totalis/universalis scalp (n=8). immunoSEQ multiplex PCR using 35 Vbeta forward primers and 13 Jbeta reverse primers was used to amplify TCRbeta CDR3 regions. In humans, TCRbeta sequencing was performed on scalp tissue and on sorted CD4+ and CD8+ peripheral blood T cells from healthy controls and from patients with patchy or totalis/universalis alopecia areata. The full study reports these points: Compared with mice, TCR sequences shared between patients were less clear, possibly partly because of HLA diversity across the patient population. Resident alphabeta T cells in normal human skin are also sequenced, complicating scalp TCR repertoire analysis, unlike mouse skin dominated by gammadelta T cells. Lesional scalp, especially in alopecia totalis/universalis, showed higher clonality and more expanded CD8+ clones than normal scalp, suggesting antigenic drive.

The library was obtained by the immunoSEQ multiplex PCR assay. RNA was extracted from all samples and reverse transcribed into cDNA, which served as template for TCR sequencing. First-strand cDNA was synthesized with SuperScript III using a 2:1 mix of oligo-dT and random hexamers. A synthetic immune receptor repertoire was used to measure amplification bias, and any remaining bias was corrected computationally. As for the authors' bioinformatics: Raw reads were preprocessed to remove errors, and CDR3 was defined by IMGT conventions from the conserved cysteine to phenylalanine. Clonality was computed by normalizing Shannon entropy by log2 of the number of productive unique TCRs and subtracting the result from 1. Whether each scalp clone was CD4 or CD8 was inferred by checking scalp TCRbeta sequences against the CD4 and CD8 repertoires from sorted blood. TCRdb holds this immuneACCESS table with in-frame rearrangements only. Some clones are missing; in checked studies, unresolved V genes explain under half, and the rest has no known cause. From that table come the V and J calls and clone size; the DNA was used to work out D and trimming. For this sample the table gives roughly 140,000 clones, of which around 62% were detected only once. Together, the top ten hold 36% of the sample.

Sequences SQVTM (CDR1) and ANQGSEA (CDR2) are obtained from the germline V gene. At the junction V is shortened by 3 bases and J by 1 base; bases outside the gene matches: 0. The CDR3, cysteine through phenylalanine, is 13 amino acids long. Here the CDR3 DNA is all that survives: 39 bases in frame from base 1. Of note for this clone: Its antigen has not been determined. Base qualities are not at hand, and no much larger clone is one base apart. The sample carries other DNA sequences with the same CDR3.

PBMCs were isolated by density centrifugation and stained for CD3, CD4 and CD8, and CD4+ and CD8+ T cells were sorted on a FACSAria. Unaffected controls provided scalp biopsies and blood samples. The TCR was taken from a human donor in good health. The sample taken for sequencing was CD8+ T cells sorted from blood. The sequence links TRBV29-1 to TRBJ2-1; the junction holds 7 bases that match TRBD2. In nucleotide form, the sequence is TGCAGCGTTGAGGGGGGGTCCTACAATGAGCAGTTCTTC. It translates as CSVEGGSYNEQFF.